This TCR beta chain came from a study of blood T cells in healthy people across ages. Sample-barcoded 5' priming and a J-beta primer mix drove a second PCR of 7 to 11 cycles. Via MiXCR, TCRdb re-called the 5' RACE reads, giving one row per CDR3 protein. The sample records around 1,000,000 distinct CDR3 sequences, around 27% being singletons. These data are also associated with another study on T cells of mothers and their children.

The sequenced sample consisted of blood. This TCR came from a girl under 10 years old in good health.

CDR3 residues: CASSLTSGPPGDGYTF. As DNA, the CDR3 is TGTGCCAGCAGCTTAACATCCGGGCCTCCGGGGGATGGCTACACCTTC. The chain combines TRBV7-2 with TRBJ1-2, with TRBD1 as a possible D gene (5 bases). Trimming cost V 2 bases and J 6 bases, with 19 bases left between them. Germline V gene data show CDR1 as SGHTA and CDR2 as FQGNSA. The CDR3 is 16 residues long.